The entry that follows covers one T cell receptor (beta chain) sequence. Per the authors' pipeline: By means of reference gene primer amplification, nucleated cell counts were estimated. The protocol was immunoSEQ multiplex PCR, while the TCRdb copy is restricted to in-frame clones and leaves out a portion. The V and J calls and the clone size are those of that table, but D and trimming were determined from the DNA. The table shows 140,000 to 150,000 clones, with 88% occurring only once. These data are taken from a study of blood T cell repertoires in COVID-19. Turning to the study itself: From the United States, Italy and Spain came samples of acute and convalescent COVID-19. The cDNA or gDNA used as material had been derived from T cells, B-cell-depleted T cells, or PBMCs.

This CDR3 is built from 16 residues. V lost 1 base to trimming and J lost 0 bases, with 7 bases between them. Germline lookup yields CDR1 MNHEY and CDR2 SVGAGI. This TCR was sampled from a human donor in a cohort sampled during active COVID-19. This rearrangement joins TRBV6-5 to TRBJ2-6, with D perhaps matching TRBD1 (5 bases). The material sequenced was peripheral blood. The DNA for the CDR3 is TGTGCCAGCAGTTACTGGGGCAGCTCTGGGGCCAACGTCCTGACTTTC. It codes for CASSYWGSSGANVLTF.